The TCR beta chain under discussion was sequenced for a study of cytomegalovirus exposure and HLA in healthy donors. The PCR made use of 60 Vbeta and 13 Jbeta primers. Some clones are missing from TCRdb's copy, which holds only in-frame ones; the method was immunoSEQ multiplex PCR. The sample carries some 140,000 clones, about two thirds recorded once. Findings of the study overall: In vitro assays verified that three CMV-associated chains recognized CMV antigens specifically.

On this clone: The antigen remains unidentified.

The germline V gene has CDR1 SEHNR and CDR2 FQNEAQ (reference sequence). There are 16 residues in the CDR3. Trimming left V 4 bases short and J 7 bases short, with 20 bases between. The TCR comes from a man aged 50-59 years in good health and CMV-seropositive. The chain couples TRBV7-9 to TRBJ2-1, with a tentative D call TRBD2 (6 bases). Sequencing was carried out using PBMCs. CDR3: CASSWGVGFFPNEQFF. The CDR3 DNA sequence: TGTGCCAGCAGCTGGGGGGTGGGGTTTTTTCCGAATGAGCAGTTCTTC.